Below are 23 T cell receptor beta chains sequenced from a single sample in a study of control samples from healthy donors and cancer patients. TCRdb keeps only in-frame clones here, not all; method: immunoSEQ multiplex PCR. This sample yields 130,000 to 150,000 clones, of which about 90% are seen a single time; under 4% belongs to the top ten. The sample consisted of blood. The receptors derive from a man aged 25 to 40 in good health.

The chain uses TRBV6-5 and TRBJ1-3; no firm D call. CDR1 and CDR2 from the germline V gene are MNHEY and SVGAGI. The CDR3 spans 15 residues. V was trimmed by 6 bases and J by 0 bases, leaving 12 bases between them. The DNA of the CDR3 is TGTGCCAGCAGCTCCTCCGGGCCCTCTGGAAACACCATATATTTT. Translated, it gives CASSSSGPSGNTIYF.

The rearrangement joins TRBV5-4 to TRBJ2-7; either TRBD1 or TRBD2 may supply D (5 bases each). The CDR3 length is 14 residues. The germline V gene encodes CDR1 SGHNT and CDR2 YYREEE (reference sequence). Trimming stripped 1 base from V and 3 bases from J, with 11 bases between. The CDR3 sequence is CASSLRDGIYEQYF. In nucleotides, the CDR3 is TGTGCCAGCAGCTTGCGGGACGGGATCTACGAGCAGTACTTC.

This rearrangement joins TRBV19 to TRBJ1-5; no firm D call. V lost 0 bases and J 3 bases, leaving 12 bases between the germline ends. From germline, CDR1 is LNHDA and CDR2 SQIVND (reference sequence). The CDR3 is 16 residues long. The CDR3 region has the DNA TGTGCCAGTAGTATAGACCGGACGTCTTACAATCAGCCCCAGCATTTT. Translating it yields CASSIDRTSYNQPQHF.

The chain uses TRBV3-1 (or the pseudogene TRBV3-2) and TRBJ1-1, with unresolved D. CDR1 is LGHDT and CDR2 is YNNKEL in the germline V gene (reference sequence). The CDR3 spans 13 residues. V lost 4 bases and J 0 bases, leaving 6 bases between the germline ends. CDR3 bases: TGTGCCAGCAGCCGGAAAATGAACACTGAAGCTTTCTTT. Protein: CASSRKMNTEAFF.

This clone appeared a single time. The rearrangement uses TRBV6-1 and TRBJ1-5; 7 nucleotides match TRBD1. Trimming took 2 bases from V and 7 from J; bases not matched to a gene: 5. Germline-derived CDR1 and CDR2 are MNHNS and SASEGT. The CDR3 length is 14 residues. The CDR3 DNA reads TGTGCCAGCAGTGAAAGGCCAGGGGGACAGCCCCAGCATTTT. Encoded protein: CASSERPGGQPQHF.

The chain couples TRBV30 to TRBJ1-4; 9 nucleotides match TRBD1. V lost 4 bases, J lost 11 bases, and 8 bases stayed unmatched. The CDR3 contains 13 residues. Germline-derived CDR1 and CDR2 are GTSNPN and SVGIG (reference sequence). The CDR3 loop is CAWTGQGIGKLFF. DNA of the CDR3: TGTGCCTGGACCGGACAGGGGATTGGGAAACTGTTTTTT.

The V and J genes are TRBV4-2 and TRBJ2-1; no firm D call. With 1 base removed from V and 11 bases from J, the gap between germline ends came to 6 bases. The CDR3 is made up of 11 amino acids. Germline assignment: CDR1 LGHNA and CDR2 YNFKEQ. The CDR3 DNA sequence: TGTGCCAGCAGCCAAGGGTCTAAGCAGTTCTTC. It yields the protein CASSQGSKQFF.

This clone was picked up one time. The chain uses TRBV12-3 or TRBV12-4 and TRBJ1-1; D unresolved. The length of the CDR3 is 11 residues. With 5 bases removed from V and 7 bases from J, the gap between germline ends came to 8 bases. The CDR3: CASSKDFEAFF. CDR3 nucleotides: TGTGCCAGCAGTAAGGACTTTGAAGCTTTCTTT.

V gene TRBV29-1 combines with J gene TRBJ1-2; TRBD1 matches at 10 bases. CDR3 length: 15 amino acids. Trimming took 7 bases from V and 2 from J; bases not matched to a gene: 10. CDR1 is SQVTM and CDR2 is ANQGSEA in the germline V gene. The CDR3 sequence: CSGWTGGIKNYGYTF. As DNA, the CDR3 is TGCAGCGGGTGGACAGGGGGGATTAAGAACTATGGCTACACCTTC.

This chain uses TRBV2 with TRBJ2-7; D gene uncertain. The CDR3 runs 13 residues. V gave up 4 bases and J gave up 0 bases, with 7 bases separating them. In germline, CDR1 is SNHLY, CDR2 FYNNEI. The CDR3 coding sequence is TGTGCCAGCAGTGGGGCATTCTCCTACGAGCAGTACTTC. Translating it yields CASSGAFSYEQYF.

This chain links TRBV29-1 with TRBJ2-7; possible D gene TRBD1, 6 bases. The CDR3 is made up of 13 amino acids. Germline CDR1 is SQVTM and CDR2 is ANQGSEA. Trimming stripped 5 bases from V and 6 bases from J, with 17 bases between. CDR3 residues: CSVRDTPDVEQYF. CDR3 sequence (DNA): TGCAGCGTTAGGGACACCCCAGATGTCGAGCAGTACTTC.

The chain carries TRBV5-1 and TRBJ2-3, with 10 bases aligning to TRBD2. This CDR3 is built from 15 residues. From germline, CDR1 is SGHRS and CDR2 YFSETQ. J was trimmed by 5 bases and V by 3 bases; bases with no gene match: 6. The CDR3 here is CASSSLAGLGDTQYF. The CDR3 DNA follows: TGCGCCAGCAGCTCACTAGCGGGGCTAGGAGATACGCAGTATTTT.

This chain joins TRBV19 and TRBJ1-1; D remains unclear. CDR1 and CDR2 (germline): LNHDA, SQIVND (reference sequence). The CDR3 loop spans 13 amino acids. Trimming removed 5 bases at V and 1 base at J, with 8 bases between. CDR3 loop: CASSFSTNTEAFF. CDR3 DNA: TGTGCCAGTAGTTTCAGTACGAACACTGAAGCTTTCTTT.

The rearrangement links TRBV7-9 to TRBJ2-7; no reliable D call. Germline V lookup: CDR1 SEHNR, CDR2 FQNEAQ (reference sequence). The CDR3 is 14 residues long. V lost 3 bases and J 5 bases, leaving 14 bases between the germline ends. The CDR3 DNA follows: TGTGCCAGCAGCTTTGGAGTAGGGAACAACGAGCAGTACTTC. As protein: CASSFGVGNNEQYF.

The chain recombines TRBV11-3 with TRBJ2-7; D gene ambiguous. The germline V gene encodes CDR1 SGHNT and CDR2 YENEEA. The CDR3 contains 15 residues. Trimming cost V 2 bases and J 2 bases, with 13 bases left between them. This CDR3 is CASSLYGSGTYEQYF. The DNA for the CDR3 is TGTGCCAGCAGCTTATATGGGTCCGGCACCTACGAGCAGTACTTC.

V and J are TRBV2 and TRBJ1-1; D may be TRBD1 (5 bases). Germline CDR1 is SNHLY and CDR2 is FYNNEI. The ends were cut back, 3 bases at V and 5 bases at J, with 10 bases in the middle. CDR3 length: 13 amino acids. DNA for the CDR3: TGTGCCAGCAGTGAGTCCCCAGGGACTGAAGCTTTCTTT. This encodes CASSESPGTEAFF.

In this sample, this clone turned up once. The rearrangement links TRBV29-1 to TRBJ1-1; 7 bases line up with TRBD1. The CDR3 has 14 amino acids. With 6 bases clipped from V and 0 bases from J, the junction kept 7 bases outside the gene matches. Germline values: CDR1 SQVTM, CDR2 ANQGSEA. The DNA for the CDR3 is TGCAGCGTCCCGACAGGGCCCATGAACACTGAAGCTTTCTTT. This translates into CSVPTGPMNTEAFF.

Comments on this clone: The germline gene is not matched at one end of the junction; a read error may be the cause. This chain links TRBV29-1 with TRBJ1-1; weak D call: TRBD1 (6 bases). Germline V gene data show CDR1 as SQVTM and CDR2 as ANQGSEA. This CDR3 contains 14 residues. DNA of the CDR3: TGCAGCTTTGAGAATTGGCAGGGGTGGACTGAAGCTTTCTTT. It yields the protein CSFENWQGWTEAFF.

V and J are TRBV3-1 (or the pseudogene TRBV3-2) and TRBJ1-2; TRBD1 aligns across 8 bases. V lost 6 bases and J lost 7; bases outside the gene matches: 7. The CDR3 consists of 13 residues. Germline CDR1 and CDR2: LGHDT and YNNKEL (reference sequence). The CDR3 loop is CASSLDRAGGYTF. CDR3 DNA sequence: TGTGCCAGCAGTTTGGACAGGGCCGGTGGCTACACCTTC.

The chain combines TRBV7-3 with TRBJ2-3; 9 bases align to TRBD1. Germline V gives CDR1 SGHTA, CDR2 FQGTGA. This CDR3 has 14 amino acids. Germline trimming cut 4 bases from V and 3 bases from J; bases unmatched to any gene: 2. CDR3 nucleotide sequence: TGTGCCAGCAGCTCGGGACAGGGAACAGATACGCAGTATTTT. Translation gives CASSSGQGTDTQYF.

The rearrangement links TRBV7-9 to TRBJ2-1; the D call may be TRBD1 or TRBD2 (6 bases each). Germline lookup yields CDR1 SEHNR and CDR2 FQNEAQ (reference sequence). The CDR3 has 19 amino acids. Trimming removed 5 bases at V and 1 base at J, with 24 bases between. CDR3 sequence (DNA): TGTGCCAGCAGCCGGCAGTCGGGGGCCGGTTTTCTATCCTACAATGAGCAGTTCTTC. Its translation: CASSRQSGAGFLSYNEQFF.

For the CDR3, the DNA is TGTGCCTGGAGTGTTGGGTACGAGCAGTACTTC. Its protein product is CAWSVGYEQYF. This chain uses TRBV30 with TRBJ2-7; no clear D gene. V lost 0 bases and J 4 bases, leaving 4 bases between the germline ends. CDR1 and CDR2 from the germline V gene are GTSNPN and SVGIG (reference sequence). This CDR3 has 11 residues.

The rearrangement links TRBV7-9 to TRBJ1-4; TRBD1 matches at 9 bases. Germline trimming cut 5 bases from V and 6 bases from J; bases unmatched to any gene: 10. Germline V CDR1 and CDR2: SEHNR, FQNEAQ (reference sequence). The CDR3 totals 16 residues. CDR3 residues: CASSLSRQGVYEKLFF. Here the CDR3 DNA reads TGTGCCAGCAGCCTCTCCAGACAGGGGGTGTATGAAAAACTGTTTTTT.